These 15 T cell receptor beta chains were all obtained from the same sample, sequenced in a study of control samples from healthy donors and cancer patients (dated by TCRdb to 2018 to 2021). Library preparation was by the immunoSEQ multiplex PCR assay. Entries here come from immuneACCESS through TCRdb and include only in-frame sequences with V and J called. Some clones fail to appear in such tables; in the studies checked, an unresolved V gene covers under half of the shortfall, and the cause of the remainder is unknown. This sample comprises some 120,000 clones, about 93% of them detected only once. The ten largest clonotypes hold 1.7% of the sample. Material for sequencing was PBMCs. The receptor source for this set is a man in his forties or fifties with head and neck cancer.

The V gene is TRBV7-2, the J gene TRBJ2-7; 11 bases are shared with TRBD1. CDR1 and CDR2 (germline): SGHTA, FQGNSA. The junction had 3 bases not matched to a gene; V was cut back by 0 bases and J by 2 bases. This CDR3 is 16 amino acids long. The chain's CDR3 is CASSLADRGRAYEQYF. CDR3 bases: TGTGCCAGCAGCTTAGCGGACAGGGGGCGAGCCTACGAGCAGTACTTC. Variable domain in full (rest from reference TRBV7-2 and TRBJ2-7): GAGVSQSPSNKVTEKGKDVELRCDPISGHTALYWYRQSLGQGLEFLIYFQGNSAPDKSGLPSDRFSAERTGGSVSTLTIQRTQQEDSAVYLCASSLADRGRAYEQYFGPGTRLTVT.

The rearrangement uses TRBV19 and TRBJ1-5, with 8 nucleotides matching TRBD1. Losses at the gene ends were 0 bases for V and 7 bases for J; bases not matched to a gene: 5. Germline V gene data show CDR1 as LNHDA and CDR2 as SQIVND (reference sequence). The CDR3 sequence is 15 residues long. The CDR3 DNA follows: TGTGCCAGTAGTATAGACGACAGGGGAGACCAGCCCCAGCATTTT. Translation: CASSIDDRGDQPQHF.

The chain combines TRBV28 with TRBJ1-4, with D maybe TRBD1 (6 bases). Looked up from germline, CDR1 is MDHEN and CDR2 is SYDVKM. This CDR3 is built from 15 residues. V was shortened by 6 bases and J by 7 bases, with 18 bases between the two germline ends. CDR3 in DNA: TGTGCCAGCAGCCCCCCAGGGGAAGAACGTGAAAAACTGTTTTTT. Residues: CASSPPGEEREKLFF.

V is TRBV3-1 (or the pseudogene TRBV3-2) and J is TRBJ2-5; perhaps TRBD1 as D (6 bases). The CDR3 has 16 amino acids. The V end was cut by 0 bases, the J end by 5 bases, with 16 bases between. Germline V gene sequence: CDR1 LGHDT, CDR2 YNNKEL (reference sequence). The CDR3 coding sequence is TGTGCCAGCAGCCAAGATACCCAGGGGAGAACGGAGACCCAGTACTTC. This gives the protein CASSQDTQGRTETQYF.

The rearrangement links TRBV7-2 to TRBJ1-5; 8 positions agree with TRBD1. The CDR3 extends over 14 amino acids. Germline assignment: CDR1 SGHTA and CDR2 FQGNSA. Trimming removed 5 bases from V and 6 bases from J; junction bases left unmatched: 6. CDR3 nucleotides: TGTGCCAGCAGCCAGGACAGGGTAGGTCAGCCCCAGCATTTT. Translation: CASSQDRVGQPQHF.

The chain combines TRBV21-1 with TRBJ1-6. TRBV21-1 is a pseudogene locus. The CDR3 contains 16 residues. The CDR3: CASSISAKRGNSPLHF. The CDR3 region has the DNA TGTGCCAGCAGCATTTCGGCAAAACGTGGTAATTCACCCCTCCACTTT.

V and J are TRBV7-9 and TRBJ1-2, with 12 bases fitting TRBD1. The CDR3 has 17 residues. Trimming took 5 bases from V and 2 from J; bases not matched to a gene: 9. Germline V gives CDR1 SEHNR, CDR2 FQNEAQ (reference sequence). As DNA, the CDR3 is TGTGCCAGCAGCCTACCGGGACAGGGGGCCGAGAACTATGGCTACACCTTC. Translation: CASSLPGQGAENYGYTF. Complete variable domain (other parts from reference TRBV7-9 and TRBJ1-2): DTGVSQNPRHKITKRGQNVTFRCDPISEHNRLYWYRQTLGQGPEFLTYFQNEAQLEKSRLLSDRFSAERPKGSFSTLEIQRTEQGDSAMYLCASSLPGQGAENYGYTFGSGTRLTVV.

CDR3: CASSLQPSGYEQYF. The CDR3, as DNA: TGTGCCAGTAGTCTTCAACCCTCGGGCTACGAGCAGTACTTC. This sequence joins TRBV19 and TRBJ2-7; D is unresolved. This CDR3 is 14 amino acids long. The V end lost 5 bases, the J end lost 3 bases, and 14 bases lay between the germline ends. Germline CDR1 reads LNHDA; CDR2 reads SQIVND (reference sequence). The full variable domain, rest sourced from reference TRBV19 and TRBJ2-7, is DGGITQSPKYLFRKEGQNVTLSCEQNLNHDAMYWYRQDPGQGLRLIYYSQIVNDFQKGDIAEGYSVSREKKESFPLTVTSAQKNPTAFYLCASSLQPSGYEQYFGPGTRLTVT.

The gene calls are TRBV19 and TRBJ1-1; D gene unclear. The CDR3 is 16 residues long. The V and J ends lost 3 bases and 2 bases respectively, with 16 bases between them. Germline V gene data show CDR1 as LNHDA and CDR2 as SQIVND (reference sequence). CDR3 amino acids: CASSIFPTRTNTEAFF. CDR3 nucleotide sequence: TGTGCCAGTAGTATTTTCCCTACCCGGACTAACACTGAAGCTTTCTTT.

This sequence joins TRBV7-2 and TRBJ1-2, with no clear D. The CDR3 sequence is 14 residues long. Germline CDR1 SGHTA, CDR2 FQGNSA. V was shortened by 1 base and J by 6 bases, with 12 bases between the two germline ends. In DNA, the CDR3 is TGTGCCAGCAGCTTAGTATCCCCTCGGGATGGCTACACCTTC. It yields the protein CASSLVSPRDGYTF.

The V call is TRBV3-1 (or the pseudogene TRBV3-2), the J call TRBJ2-1; D gene unclear. Germline CDR1 LGHDT, CDR2 YNNKEL (reference sequence). The CDR3 contains 12 residues. Trimming pared 3 bases from V and 7 bases from J, leaving 7 bases between. The DNA of the CDR3 is TGTGCCAGCAGCCAGACTGGGAATGAGCAGTTCTTC. Translating gives CASSQTGNEQFF.

This chain connects TRBV5-8 to TRBJ2-2; D not certain. Germline CDR1 is SGHTS and CDR2 is YDEGEE. Trimming pared 1 base from V and 6 bases from J, leaving 10 bases between. This CDR3 has 14 residues. CDR3 loop: CASSLWVPAGELFF. In nucleotides, the CDR3 is TGTGCCAGCAGCTTGTGGGTTCCCGCCGGGGAGCTGTTTTTT. The variable domain in full, with the rest retrieved from reference TRBV5-8 and TRBJ2-2, is EAGVTQSPTHLIKTRGQQATLRCSPISGHTSVYWYQQALGLGLQFLLWYDEGEERNRGNFPPRFSGRQFPNYSSELNVNALELEDSALYLCASSLWVPAGELFFGEGSRLTVL.

The V and J genes are TRBV27 and TRBJ1-1, with D tentatively TRBD1 (5 bases). The CDR3 loop spans 15 amino acids. Trimming took off 5 bases at V and 7 bases at J, with 20 bases between the two ends. The germline V gene encodes CDR1 MNHEY and CDR2 SMNVEV (reference sequence). CDR3 sequence: CASSHLGPSGVEAFF. Written as DNA, the CDR3 is TGTGCCAGCAGTCACTTGGGACCATCTGGCGTTGAAGCTTTCTTT.

The chain couples TRBV6-2 or TRBV6-3 to TRBJ1-1, with D unresolved. The V gene lost 3 bases and the J gene lost 1 base, with 24 bases spanning the gap. The CDR3 sequence is 19 residues long. The germline CDR1 and CDR2 sequences are MNHEY and SVGEGT. CDR3 sequence reads: CASSYILGRPSEANTEAFF. CDR3 DNA sequence: TGTGCCAGCAGTTATATTTTAGGTCGGCCTAGCGAAGCGAACACTGAAGCTTTCTTT.

Regarding this clone: At the DNA level, this CDR3 is encoded by other sequences in the same sample as well. The chain combines TRBV18 with TRBJ2-5; D is ambiguous. The CDR3 length is 12 residues. The V gene's germline CDR1 is KGHSH and CDR2 LQKENI. Trimming took off 3 bases at V and 0 bases at J, with 2 bases between the two ends. The CDR3 here is CASSPNQETQYF. In nucleotides, the CDR3 is TGTGCCAGCTCACCCAACCAAGAGACCCAGTACTTC.